This T cell receptor (beta chain) is from a study of cytomegalovirus exposure and HLA in healthy donors. The overall study: An early release of data contained around 80 million unique TCRs, which came from HLA-typed donors. Study-wide points: Diagnosis of cytomegalovirus status made by the classifier reportedly showed high specificity and sensitivity. Data from an earlier analysis indicated that most TCR beta V segments were productive either about 87% or about 30% of the time.

CDR3 length equals 17 residues. Trimming shortened V by 6 bases and J by 2 bases, and 21 bases separated the two germline ends. Germline CDR1 and CDR2: LNHDA and SQIVND (reference sequence). For this clone: Antigen specificity is unknown.

The study ran its PCR with 60 Vbeta and 13 Jbeta primers. Repertoires were generated with immunoSEQ multiplex PCR, while TCRdb's copy carries only in-frame clones and drops some. The sample records about 150,000 clones, less than 10% being singletons. Source material: PBMCs. This chain connects TRBV19 to TRBJ2-3, with a tentative D call TRBD1 (7 bases). This sequence originates from a man aged 50-60 years in good health and CMV-seronegative. The CDR3 spells CASREGARGGPTDTQYF. DNA for the CDR3: TGTGCCAGTAGAGAGGGGGCGCGGGGTGGGCCCACAGATACGCAGTATTTT.